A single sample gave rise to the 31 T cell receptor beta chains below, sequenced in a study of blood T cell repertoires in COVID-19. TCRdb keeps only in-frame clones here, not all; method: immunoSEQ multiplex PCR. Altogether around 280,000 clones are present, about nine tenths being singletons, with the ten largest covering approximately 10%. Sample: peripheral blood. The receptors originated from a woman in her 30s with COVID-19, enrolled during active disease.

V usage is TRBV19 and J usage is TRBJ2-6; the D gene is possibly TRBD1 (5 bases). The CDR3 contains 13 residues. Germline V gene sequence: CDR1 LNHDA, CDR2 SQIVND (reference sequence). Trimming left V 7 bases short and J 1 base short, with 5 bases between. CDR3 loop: CASTGSGANVLTF. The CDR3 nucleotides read TGTGCCAGTACAGGGTCTGGGGCCAACGTCCTGACTTTC.

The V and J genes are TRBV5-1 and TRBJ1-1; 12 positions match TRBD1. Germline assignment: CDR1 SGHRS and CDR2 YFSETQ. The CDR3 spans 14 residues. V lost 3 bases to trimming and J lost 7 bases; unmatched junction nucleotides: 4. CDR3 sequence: CASSSGQGANEAFF. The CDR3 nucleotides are TGCGCCAGCAGCTCGGGACAGGGGGCTAATGAAGCTTTCTTT.

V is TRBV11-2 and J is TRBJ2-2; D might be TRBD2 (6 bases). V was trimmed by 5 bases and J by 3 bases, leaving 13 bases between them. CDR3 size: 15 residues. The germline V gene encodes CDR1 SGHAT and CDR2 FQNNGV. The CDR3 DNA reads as TGTGCCAGCAGCCGACATCTAGCGTACACCGGGGAGCTGTTTTTT. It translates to CASSRHLAYTGELFF.

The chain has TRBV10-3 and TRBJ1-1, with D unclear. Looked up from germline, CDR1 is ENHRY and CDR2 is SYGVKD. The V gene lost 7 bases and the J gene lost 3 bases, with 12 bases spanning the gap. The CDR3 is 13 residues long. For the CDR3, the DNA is TGTGCCATCATGCAGACCGGAGACACTGAAGCTTTCTTT. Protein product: CAIMQTGDTEAFF.

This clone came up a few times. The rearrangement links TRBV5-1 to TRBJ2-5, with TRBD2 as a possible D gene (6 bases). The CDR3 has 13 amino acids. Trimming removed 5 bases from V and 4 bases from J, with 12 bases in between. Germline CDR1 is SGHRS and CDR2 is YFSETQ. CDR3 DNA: TGCGCCAGCAGGGCGGGGACGGGAGAGACCCAGTACTTC. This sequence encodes CASRAGTGETQYF.

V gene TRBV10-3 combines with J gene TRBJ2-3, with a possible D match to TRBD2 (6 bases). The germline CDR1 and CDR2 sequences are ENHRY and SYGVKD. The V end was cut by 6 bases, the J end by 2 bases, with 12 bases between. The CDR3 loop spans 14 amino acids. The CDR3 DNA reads TGTGCCATCAGCCCCCTACTAGCCACAGATACGCAGTATTTT. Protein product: CAISPLLATDTQYF.

In DNA form, the CDR3 reads TGCAGCGTTCAGACAGAAAAGACCCAGTACTTC. Residues: CSVQTEKTQYF. The chain combines TRBV29-1 with TRBJ2-5, with D possibly being TRBD1 (5 bases). CDR3 length: 11 amino acids. The germline V gene encodes CDR1 SQVTM and CDR2 ANQGSEA. V lost 5 bases and J 6 bases, leaving 10 bases between the germline ends.

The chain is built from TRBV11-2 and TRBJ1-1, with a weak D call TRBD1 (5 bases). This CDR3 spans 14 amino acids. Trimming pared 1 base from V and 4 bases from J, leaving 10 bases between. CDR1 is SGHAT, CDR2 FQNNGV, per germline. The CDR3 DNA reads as TGTGCCAGCAGCTTAGGGGGGGTTAGCACTGAAGCTTTCTTT. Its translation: CASSLGGVSTEAFF.

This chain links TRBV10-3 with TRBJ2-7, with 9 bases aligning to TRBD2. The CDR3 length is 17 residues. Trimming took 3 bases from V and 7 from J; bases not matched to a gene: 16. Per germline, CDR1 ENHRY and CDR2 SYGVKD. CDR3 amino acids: CAISDTGPGAGGREQYF. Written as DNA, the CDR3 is TGTGCCATCAGTGACACCGGGCCGGGAGCGGGAGGCAGAGAGCAGTACTTC.

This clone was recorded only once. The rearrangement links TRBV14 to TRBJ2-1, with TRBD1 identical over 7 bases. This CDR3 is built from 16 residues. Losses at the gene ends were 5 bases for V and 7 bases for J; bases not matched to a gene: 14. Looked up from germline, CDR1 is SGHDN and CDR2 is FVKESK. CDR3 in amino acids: CASSSPGQSTWNEQFF. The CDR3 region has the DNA TGTGCCAGCAGCAGCCCGGGACAGTCGACTTGGAATGAGCAGTTCTTC.

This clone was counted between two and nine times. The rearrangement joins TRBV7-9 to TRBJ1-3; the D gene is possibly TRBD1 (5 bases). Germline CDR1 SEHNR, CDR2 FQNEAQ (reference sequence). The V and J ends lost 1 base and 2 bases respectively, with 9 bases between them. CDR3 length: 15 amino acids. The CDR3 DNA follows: TGTGCCAGCAGCTTAGTTGGGGCGGCTGGAAACACCATATATTTT. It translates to CASSLVGAAGNTIYF.

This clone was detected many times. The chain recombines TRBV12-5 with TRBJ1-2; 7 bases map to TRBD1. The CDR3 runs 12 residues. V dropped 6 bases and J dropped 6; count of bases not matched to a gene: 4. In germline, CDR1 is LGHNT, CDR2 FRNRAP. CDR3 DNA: TGTGCTAGTGGACCAGACAGGGATGGCTACACCTTC. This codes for CASGPDRDGYTF. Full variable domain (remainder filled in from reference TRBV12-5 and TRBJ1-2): DARVTQTPRHKVTEMGQEVTMRCQPILGHNTVFWYRQTMMQGLELLAYFRNRAPLDDSGMPKDRFSAEMPDATLATLKIQPSEPRDSAVYFCASGPDRDGYTFGSGTRLTVV.

The CDR3 DNA sequence: TGTGCCAGCAGTTACCGGGACAGCTCCTACGAGCAGTACTTC. Protein: CASSYRDSSYEQYF. This rearrangement joins TRBV28 to TRBJ2-7, with TRBD1 matching 7 bases. Germline CDR1 is MDHEN and CDR2 is SYDVKM. The CDR3 loop spans 14 amino acids. V lost 4 bases and J lost 0; bases outside the gene matches: 3.

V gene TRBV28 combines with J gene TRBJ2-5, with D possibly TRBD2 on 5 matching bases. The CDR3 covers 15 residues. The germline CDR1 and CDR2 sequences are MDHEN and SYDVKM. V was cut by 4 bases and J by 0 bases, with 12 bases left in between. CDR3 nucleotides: TGTGCCAGCAGTTCCCCCTCGGGGTACCAAGAGACCCAGTACTTC. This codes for CASSSPSGYQETQYF.

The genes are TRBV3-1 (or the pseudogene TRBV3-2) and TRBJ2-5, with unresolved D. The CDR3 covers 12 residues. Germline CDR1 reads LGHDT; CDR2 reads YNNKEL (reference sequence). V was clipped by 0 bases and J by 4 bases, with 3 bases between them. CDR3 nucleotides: TGTGCCAGCAGCCAAGATAGAGAGACCCAGTACTTC. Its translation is CASSQDRETQYF.

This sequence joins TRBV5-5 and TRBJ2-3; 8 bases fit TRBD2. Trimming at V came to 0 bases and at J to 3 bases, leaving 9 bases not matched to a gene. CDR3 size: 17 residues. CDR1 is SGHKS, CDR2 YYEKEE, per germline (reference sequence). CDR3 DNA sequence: TGTGCCAGCAGCTTGGTTGCACTAGCGGTAGGGACAGATACGCAGTATTTT. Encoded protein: CASSLVALAVGTDTQYF.

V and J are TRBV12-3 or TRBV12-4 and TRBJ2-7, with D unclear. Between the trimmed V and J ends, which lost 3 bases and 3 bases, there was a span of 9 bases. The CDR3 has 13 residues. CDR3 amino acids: CASSLARNYEQYF. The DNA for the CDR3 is TGTGCCAGCAGTTTGGCGCGGAACTACGAGCAGTACTTC.

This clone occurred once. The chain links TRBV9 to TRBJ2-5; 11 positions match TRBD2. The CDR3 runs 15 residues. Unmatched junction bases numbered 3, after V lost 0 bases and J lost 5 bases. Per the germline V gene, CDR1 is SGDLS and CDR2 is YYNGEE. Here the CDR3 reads CASSVEPSGGETQYF. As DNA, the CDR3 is TGTGCCAGCAGCGTAGAGCCTAGCGGGGGGGAGACCCAGTACTTC.

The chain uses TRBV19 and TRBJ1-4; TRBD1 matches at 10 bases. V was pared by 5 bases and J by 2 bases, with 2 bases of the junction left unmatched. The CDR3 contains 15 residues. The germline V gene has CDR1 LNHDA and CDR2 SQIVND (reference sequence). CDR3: CASSLTGGTNEKLFF. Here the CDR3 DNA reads TGTGCCAGTAGTTTGACAGGGGGCACTAATGAAAAACTGTTTTTT.

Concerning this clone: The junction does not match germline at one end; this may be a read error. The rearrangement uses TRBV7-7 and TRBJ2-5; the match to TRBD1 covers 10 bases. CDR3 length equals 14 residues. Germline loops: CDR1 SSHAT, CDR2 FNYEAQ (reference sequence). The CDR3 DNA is TGTGCTAGCAGCGCGGACAGGGGGTCGGAGACCCAGTACTTC. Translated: CASSADRGSETQYF.

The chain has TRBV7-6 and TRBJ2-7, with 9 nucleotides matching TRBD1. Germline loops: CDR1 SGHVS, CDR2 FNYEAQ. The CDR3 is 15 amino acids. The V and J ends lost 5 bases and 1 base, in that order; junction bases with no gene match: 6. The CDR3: CASSPGTGPSYEQYF. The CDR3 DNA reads TGTGCCAGCAGCCCAGGGACAGGGCCGTCCTACGAGCAGTACTTC.

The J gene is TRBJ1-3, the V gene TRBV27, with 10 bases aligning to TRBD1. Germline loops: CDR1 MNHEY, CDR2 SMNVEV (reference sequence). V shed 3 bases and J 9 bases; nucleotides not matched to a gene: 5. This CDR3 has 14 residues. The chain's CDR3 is CASSFRDRGSTIYF. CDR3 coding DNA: TGTGCCAGCAGTTTCAGGGACAGGGGATCCACCATATATTTT.

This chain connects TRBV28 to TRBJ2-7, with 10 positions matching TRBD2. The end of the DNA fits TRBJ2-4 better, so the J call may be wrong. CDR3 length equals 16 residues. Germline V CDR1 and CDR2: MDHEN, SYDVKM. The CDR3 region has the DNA TGTGCCAGCAGCTCTTCCACCCTGACTAGCGGGAACATTCAGTACTTC. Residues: CASSSSTLTSGNIQYF.

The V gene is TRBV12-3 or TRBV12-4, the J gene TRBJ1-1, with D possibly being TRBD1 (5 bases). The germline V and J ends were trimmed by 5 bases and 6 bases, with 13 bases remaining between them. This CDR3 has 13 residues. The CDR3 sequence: CASSAAREAEAFF. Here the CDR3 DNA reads TGTGCCAGCAGTGCAGCCAGGGAGGCTGAAGCTTTCTTT.

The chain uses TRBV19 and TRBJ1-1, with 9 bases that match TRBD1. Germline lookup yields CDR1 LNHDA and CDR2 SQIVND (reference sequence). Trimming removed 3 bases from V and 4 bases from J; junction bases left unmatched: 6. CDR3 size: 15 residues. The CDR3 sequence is CASSMGTGWGTEAFF. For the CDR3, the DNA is TGTGCCAGTAGTATGGGGACAGGGTGGGGCACTGAAGCTTTCTTT.

CDR3 DNA: TGTGCCACCGGACTAGCGGGAGGGCAAGAGACCCAGTACTTC. Translation gives CATGLAGGQETQYF. The chain uses TRBV10-3 and TRBJ2-5; 15 bases align to TRBD2. There are 14 residues in the CDR3. The ends lost 10 bases at V and 2 bases at J; junction bases unmatched: 2. In germline, CDR1 is ENHRY, CDR2 SYGVKD.

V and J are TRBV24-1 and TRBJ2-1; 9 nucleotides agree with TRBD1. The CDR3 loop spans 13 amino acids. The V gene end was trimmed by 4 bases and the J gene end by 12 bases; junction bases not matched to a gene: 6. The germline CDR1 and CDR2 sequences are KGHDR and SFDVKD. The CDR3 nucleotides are TGTGCCACCAGTGAGAGGACAGGGGTTGGGCAGTTCTTC. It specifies CATSERTGVGQFF.

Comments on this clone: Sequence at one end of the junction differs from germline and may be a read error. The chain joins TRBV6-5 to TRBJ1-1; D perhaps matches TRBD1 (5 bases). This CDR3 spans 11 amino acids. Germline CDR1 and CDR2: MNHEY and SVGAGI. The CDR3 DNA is TGTGCCAACAGTAGGGGCACTGAAGCTTTCTTT. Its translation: CANSRGTEAFF.

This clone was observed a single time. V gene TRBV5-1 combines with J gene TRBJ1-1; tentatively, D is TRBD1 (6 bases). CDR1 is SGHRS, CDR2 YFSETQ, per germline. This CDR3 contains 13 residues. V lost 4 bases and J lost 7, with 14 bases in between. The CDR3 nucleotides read TGCGCCAGCAGCCCCAGGGGAAATCATGAAGCTTTCTTT. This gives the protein CASSPRGNHEAFF.

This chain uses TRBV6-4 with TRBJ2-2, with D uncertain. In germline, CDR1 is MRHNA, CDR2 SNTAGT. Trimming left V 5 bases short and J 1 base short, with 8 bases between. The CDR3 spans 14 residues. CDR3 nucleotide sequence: TGTGCCAGCAGTCCCTGGCAGAACACCGGGGAGCTGTTTTTT. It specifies CASSPWQNTGELFF.

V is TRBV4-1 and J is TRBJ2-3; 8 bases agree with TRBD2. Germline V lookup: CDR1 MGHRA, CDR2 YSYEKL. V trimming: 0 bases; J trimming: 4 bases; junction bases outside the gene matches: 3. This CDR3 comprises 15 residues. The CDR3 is CASSQDPGGPDTQYF. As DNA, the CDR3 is TGCGCCAGCAGCCAAGACCCGGGAGGGCCAGATACGCAGTATTTT.